This T cell receptor (beta chain) is drawn from a study of blood T cell repertoires in COVID-19. Repertoires were generated with immunoSEQ multiplex PCR, while TCRdb's copy carries only in-frame clones and drops some. The data contain 120,000 to 150,000 clones, about 86% of them seen just once; the ten biggest clones take up 8.5% to 9.5%. CDR3 size: 15 residues. Between the trimmed V and J ends, which lost 7 bases and 0 bases, there was a span of 16 bases. The germline V gene has CDR1 SQVTM and CDR2 ANQGSEA. Sequenced input: peripheral blood. This chain joins TRBV29-1 and TRBJ2-1; a weak D match, TRBD1 (6 bases). The sequence came from a woman aged 45-65 years with active or convalescent COVID-19. The CDR3 protein is CSALRRTDSYNEQFF. Written as DNA, the CDR3 is TGCAGCGCCCTGAGAAGGACAGACTCCTACAATGAGCAGTTCTTC.